These 3 T cell receptor beta chains share one sample of origin, sequenced in a study of T cells in Graves' hyperthyroidism and ophthalmopathy. RNA transcripts served as the template for amplifying TCR beta CDR3 regions. The TCR CDR3 first-round RT-PCR relied on the HTBI primer set. TCRdb used MiXCR to reprocess the multiplex PCR reads, holding one entry per CDR3 protein. The sample lists approximately 430,000 distinct CDR3 sequences; about a sixth were seen once. Sequenced material: blood. The receptors derive from a woman in her late teens or twenties with Graves' hyperthyroidism.

V and J are TRBV29-1 and TRBJ2-7, with D possibly matching TRBD1 (6 bases). Germline V gene sequence: CDR1 SQVTM, CDR2 ANQGSEA. CDR3 length: 17 residues. Trimming cost V 0 bases and J 5 bases, with 23 bases left between them. CDR3 in amino acids: CSVEERSKGGRLNEQYF. The CDR3 DNA reads as TGCAGCGTTGAAGAGAGGTCCAAAGGGGGTAGACTTAACGAGCAGTACTTC.

This rearrangement joins TRBV5-5 to TRBJ2-7, with 8 nucleotides matching TRBD2. The CDR3 covers 15 residues. Germline trimming cut 4 bases from V and 4 bases from J; bases unmatched to any gene: 10. CDR1 and CDR2 from the germline V gene are SGHKS and YYEKEE (reference sequence). CDR3 in DNA: TGTGCCAGCAGCCCCCGACCCGCGGGGGGATACGAGCAGTACTTC. Translating it yields CASSPRPAGGYEQYF. Full variable domain (rest looked up from reference TRBV5-5 and TRBJ2-7): DAGVTQSPTHLIKTRGQQVTLRCSPISGHKSVSWYQQVLGQGPQFIFQYYEKEERGRGNFPDRFSARQFPNYSSELNVNALLLGDSALYLCASSPRPAGGYEQYFGPGTRLTVT.

This clonotype has a count of ten or more. The rearrangement links TRBV27 to TRBJ2-3, with TRBD2 matching over 10 bases. After removal of 4 bases from V and 5 bases from J, the junction contained 12 bases not matched to a gene. There are 17 residues in the CDR3. Germline values: CDR1 MNHEY, CDR2 SMNVEV (reference sequence). The CDR3 nucleotides are TGTGCCAGCAGTTCCCCCTTCCAGCGGGGGGGCCAAGATACGCAGTATTTT. It encodes CASSSPFQRGGQDTQYF.